This TCR beta chain was profiled in a study of blood T cell repertoires in COVID-19. This CDR3 is built from 14 residues. V was shortened by 4 bases and J by 1 base, with 7 bases between the two germline ends. CDR1 LGHDT and CDR2 YNNKEL come from the germline V gene (reference sequence). In terms of age and location, participants ranged from about 18 to 95 years and lived in approximately 24 US areas. Libraries were prepared by immunoSEQ multiplex PCR; TCRdb keeps only in-frame clonotypes and omits some of them. This sample has around 400,000 clones, with over 75% found just once. Sample: PBMCs or T cells enriched from blood (not recorded which). This chain links TRBV3-1 (or the pseudogene TRBV3-2) with TRBJ2-2; D might be TRBD2 (5 bases). This sequence originates from a woman under 30 who had been exposed to COVID-19. The CDR3 loop reads CASSRTVNTGELFF. CDR3 in DNA: TGTGCCAGCAGCCGGACTGTGAACACCGGGGAGCTGTTTTTT.